This TCR beta chain was sequenced during a study of cytomegalovirus exposure and HLA in healthy donors. Study-wide background: Researchers found that about 82% of about 400 genotyped donors fell within the Caucasian-associated ancestry cluster.

Germline V lookup: CDR1 GTSNPN, CDR2 SVGIG (reference sequence). Trimming took off 5 bases at V and 7 bases at J, with 11 bases between the two ends. The CDR3 loop spans 11 amino acids. Points on this clone: What it recognizes is unknown.

The PCR ran on 60 Vbeta and 13 Jbeta primers. Method: immunoSEQ multiplex PCR; TCRdb's copy keeps in-frame clones and lacks some. The sample includes approximately 200,000 clones, 75% to 85% of them seen just once. Study-level findings and limits: Cytomegalovirus status was reportedly diagnosed by the classifier with high sensitivity and specificity. A few chains linked to CMV were shown in vitro to be specific for CMV antigens. Later analysis reportedly placed an Asian-associated ancestry cluster below the roughly 640-donor mean in N-insertions.

The sample taken for sequencing was PBMCs. This chain connects TRBV30 to TRBJ1-1; the D gene is possibly TRBD1 (6 bases). This receptor was taken from a girl between 10 and 17 years old in good health and CMV-seronegative. As DNA, the CDR3 is TGTGCCTGGGGGGGCGGGTATGAAGCTTTCTTT. Amino acid sequence: CAWGGGYEAFF.